This entry lists 6 T cell receptor beta chains sequenced from one sample in a study of cytomegalovirus exposure and HLA in healthy donors. PCR used 60 Vbeta primers and 13 Jbeta primers. The repertoire was sequenced with immunoSEQ multiplex PCR; TCRdb's copy has only in-frame clones and lacks some. This listing includes 70,000 or so clones. The material sequenced was PBMCs. These receptors were taken from a boy younger than 18 in good health and CMV-seronegative.

The V and J genes are TRBV4-2 and TRBJ2-1; tentatively, D is TRBD1 (6 bases). CDR3 length equals 16 residues. Germline CDR1 LGHNA, CDR2 YNFKEQ. Trimming took off 0 bases at V and 9 bases at J, with 18 bases between the two ends. The DNA of the CDR3 is TGTGCCAGCAGCCAAGATTTTCAGGGGTTGACTGGTGAGCAGTTCTTC. Encoded protein: CASSQDFQGLTGEQFF.

The rearrangement joins TRBV7-9 to TRBJ2-7; D possibly corresponds to TRBD2 (5 bases). Trimming removed 4 bases at V and 2 bases at J, with 15 bases between. The CDR3 is made up of 15 amino acids. Germline V lookup: CDR1 SEHNR, CDR2 FQNEAQ (reference sequence). The CDR3 region is CASSSGLIVPYEQYF. DNA of the CDR3: TGTGCCAGCAGCTCAGGACTGATCGTACCCTACGAGCAGTACTTC.

The CDR3 DNA follows: TGTGCCAGCAGTTACGGGACAGTTGAAGCTTTCTTT. This sequence encodes CASSYGTVEAFF. V is TRBV6-6 and J is TRBJ1-1, with TRBD1 matching over 7 bases. Germline V CDR1 and CDR2: MNHNY, SVGAGI (reference sequence). After removal of 2 bases from V and 7 bases from J, the junction contained 1 base not matched to a gene. There are 12 residues in the CDR3.

The rearrangement joins TRBV30 to TRBJ2-1, with D perhaps matching TRBD1 (7 bases). With 3 bases removed from V and 8 bases from J, the gap between germline ends came to 17 bases. Germline values: CDR1 GTSNPN, CDR2 SVGIG (reference sequence). The CDR3 has 14 amino acids. The CDR3 region has the DNA TGTGCCTGGAGCGGAGGGGGCTCTGAGTATGAGCAGTTCTTC. Amino acids: CAWSGGGSEYEQFF.

This chain uses TRBV30 with TRBJ1-4; 7 bases map to TRBD1. The length of the CDR3 is 16 residues. The trim removed 3 bases at V and 8 bases at J, leaving 15 bases unmatched. Looked up from germline, CDR1 is GTSNPN and CDR2 is SVGIG (reference sequence). The CDR3 bases are TGTGCCTGGAGCGCCGCCCGACAGGGAATGAAAGAAAAACTGTTTTTT. Translating gives CAWSAARQGMKEKLFF.

This chain uses TRBV7-8 with TRBJ2-1; 12 bases are a match to TRBD2. The V gene end was trimmed by 4 bases and the J gene end by 3 bases; junction bases not matched to a gene: 7. Germline loops: CDR1 SGHVS, CDR2 FQNEAQ. The CDR3 is made up of 17 amino acids. The CDR3 bases are TGTGCCAGCAGCTCAACCCCGGGACTAGCGGGCTACAATGAGCAGTTCTTC. Residues: CASSSTPGLAGYNEQFF.